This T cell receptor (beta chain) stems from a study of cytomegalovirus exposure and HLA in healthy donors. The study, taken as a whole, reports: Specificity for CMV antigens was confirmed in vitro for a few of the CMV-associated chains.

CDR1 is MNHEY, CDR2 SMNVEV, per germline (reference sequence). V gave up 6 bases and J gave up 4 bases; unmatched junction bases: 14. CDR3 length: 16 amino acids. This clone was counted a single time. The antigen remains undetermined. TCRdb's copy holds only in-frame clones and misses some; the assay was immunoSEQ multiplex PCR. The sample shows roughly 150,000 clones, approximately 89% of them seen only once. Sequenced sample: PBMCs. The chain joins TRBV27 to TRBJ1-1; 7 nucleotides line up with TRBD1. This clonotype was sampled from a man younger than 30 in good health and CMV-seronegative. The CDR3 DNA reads TGTGCCAGCAGCTTCCTTTCTTCACAGGGGAGCACTGAAGCTTTCTTT. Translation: CASSFLSSQGSTEAFF.